This TCR beta chain was obtained from a study of T cell responses to AZD1222 COVID-19 vaccine. Study outcomes and limitations: Repertoire sampling happened only post peak T cell response. Nearly half of spike-specific TCRs reportedly go after variant regions that carry no mutations. It was only a handful of AZD1222 recipients who were seropositive at baseline.

Details on this clone: The antigen is unknown.

TCRdb's copy holds only in-frame clones and misses some; the assay was immunoSEQ multiplex PCR. The data show roughly 160,000 clones, 88% seen once. Germline lookup yields CDR1 SGHTA and CDR2 FQGNSA. The CDR3 has 18 residues. After removal of 0 bases from V and 6 bases from J, the junction contained 8 bases not matched to a gene. The chain employs TRBV7-2 and TRBJ2-2, with 12 bases fitting TRBD1. Specimen: peripheral blood, collected on day 0 of AZD1222 vaccination. This clonotype originated in an adult in good health. The CDR3 DNA follows: TGTGCCAGCAGCTTAGCGCTGTTCGGGACAGGGGGCCCCGGGGAGCTGTTTTTT. Residues: CASSLALFGTGGPGELFF.